This TCR beta chain was recovered during a study of T cells in tuberculosis. Study details: Sequenced TCRs come from CD1B-GMM tetramer-binding T cells. In South Africa, adults with active tuberculosis were compared with IGRA-negative and latently infected IGRA-positive adolescents. Findings and caveats of the study: Shorter CDR3-alpha in active tuberculosis partly drove smaller distances.

With respect to this clone: Antigen: not known.

The trim removed 2 bases at V and 2 bases at J, leaving 8 bases unmatched. Germline CDR1 MGHRA, CDR2 YSYEKL. This CDR3 is built from 16 residues. TCRdb keeps only in-frame clones here, not all; method: immunoSEQ multiplex PCR. Of about 30,000 clones in the sample, nearly 90% are singletons; the top ten hold approximately 6.6%. This receptor was identified in a donor aged 10-30 years with latent tuberculosis or without tuberculosis infection. Input material: PBMCs. The chain recombines TRBV4-1 with TRBJ2-7; 8 bases line up with TRBD1. CDR3 amino acids: CASSQNSRGPTYEQYF. CDR3 bases: TGCGCCAGCAGCCAAAACAGCAGGGGGCCTACCTACGAGCAGTACTTC.